The 28 T cell receptor beta chains below all came from one sample that was sequenced in a study of cytomegalovirus exposure and HLA in healthy donors. Use of 60 Vbeta and 13 Jbeta primers characterized the PCR. Generated by immunoSEQ multiplex PCR, the TCRdb table keeps only in-frame clones and is missing some. The data hold roughly 100,000 clones, with around 77% observed a single time. Sequenced material: PBMCs. These receptors all stem from a man aged 50-59 years in good health and CMV-seropositive.

The V and J genes are TRBV27 and TRBJ2-2, with 10 bases fitting TRBD2. There are 16 residues in the CDR3. V trimming: 5 bases; J trimming: 3 bases; junction bases outside the gene matches: 6. The germline CDR1 and CDR2 sequences are MNHEY and SMNVEV (reference sequence). The CDR3 is CASSGLADIYTGELFF. CDR3 nucleotides: TGTGCCAGCAGTGGACTAGCGGATATCTACACCGGGGAGCTGTTTTTT.

This clone showed up just a few times. This rearrangement joins TRBV7-9 to TRBJ2-6; D unresolved. This CDR3 spans 16 amino acids. Germline-derived CDR1 and CDR2 are SEHNR and FQNEAQ (reference sequence). The ends were cut back, 1 base at V and 0 bases at J, with 7 bases in the middle. The CDR3 loop reads CASSLGLSSGANVLTF. CDR3 nucleotide sequence: TGTGCCAGCAGCTTAGGACTGAGCTCTGGGGCCAACGTCCTGACTTTC.

Turning to this clone: At one boundary the junction diverges from the germline segment, which might be a read error. The CDR3 bases are TGTTCCAGCAGCTTAGCCAGGGGTTTCGATGAGCAGTTCTTC. It yields the protein CSSSLARGFDEQFF. The V gene is TRBV7-9, the J gene TRBJ2-1, with D possibly matching TRBD1 (6 bases). Looked up from germline, CDR1 is SEHNR and CDR2 is FQNEAQ (reference sequence). The CDR3 is 14 residues long.

Written as DNA, the CDR3 is TGTGCCTGGAGTGTAAGGTTGGGGCTGGAGTTCTTC. It codes for CAWSVRLGLEFF. The gene calls are TRBV30 and TRBJ2-1, with D maybe TRBD1 (5 bases). Germline V gives CDR1 GTSNPN, CDR2 SVGIG (reference sequence). Trimming took 0 bases from V and 14 from J, leaving 14 bases between them. The CDR3 length is 12 residues. The full variable domain, completed using reference TRBV30 and TRBJ2-1, is SQTIHQWPATLVQPVGSPLSLECTVEGTSNPNLYWYRQAAGRGLQLLFYSVGIGQISSEVPQNLSASRPQDRQFILSSKKLLLSDSGFYLCAWSVRLGLEFFGPGTRLTVL.

The rearrangement links TRBV4-1 to TRBJ2-3; 9 bases are a match to TRBD2. CDR1 MGHRA and CDR2 YSYEKL come from the germline V gene. V gave up 2 bases and J gave up 1 base; unmatched junction bases: 1. The CDR3 length is 15 residues. CDR3 sequence reads: CASSQQREGTDTQYF. In nucleotides, the CDR3 is TGCGCCAGCAGCCAACAGCGGGAGGGCACAGATACGCAGTATTTT.

This clone was seen more than once but under ten times. The genes are TRBV25-1 and TRBJ2-2, with TRBD1 matching 7 bases. The CDR3 is made up of 14 amino acids. Germline CDR1 is MGHDK and CDR2 is SYGVNS. V shed 6 bases and J 3 bases; nucleotides not matched to a gene: 4. The CDR3: CASRSGTDTGELFF. The CDR3 region has the DNA TGTGCCAGCAGGTCCGGGACAGACACCGGGGAGCTGTTTTTT.

This chain connects TRBV27 to TRBJ2-1; possible D gene TRBD2, 6 bases. The V gene lost 7 bases and the J gene lost 2 bases, with 15 bases spanning the gap. The length of the CDR3 is 15 residues. Looked up from germline, CDR1 is MNHEY and CDR2 is SMNVEV (reference sequence). The DNA for the CDR3 is TGTGCCAGCAACGGGGGATGGGGAACCTACAATGAGCAGTTCTTC. Its protein product is CASNGGWGTYNEQFF.

This rearrangement joins TRBV6-6 to TRBJ2-2; 9 bases are shared with TRBD2. The CDR3 sequence is 15 residues long. The ends lost 5 bases at V and 7 bases at J; junction bases unmatched: 8. CDR1 is MNHNY and CDR2 is SVGAGI in the germline V gene (reference sequence). CDR3 amino acids: CASSQREERGGELFF. CDR3 DNA sequence: TGTGCCAGCAGTCAGCGGGAGGAACGGGGCGGGGAGCTGTTTTTT.

This clone was seen a handful of times. V gene TRBV10-3 combines with J gene TRBJ2-5, with a tentative D call TRBD1 (6 bases). The germline V gene has CDR1 ENHRY and CDR2 SYGVKD. Trimming shortened V by 8 bases and J by 0 bases, and 13 bases separated the two germline ends. The CDR3 covers 14 residues. CDR3 bases: TGTGCCATCGGTCCGGGACACCACCAAGAGACCCAGTACTTC. This encodes CAIGPGHHQETQYF.

This chain connects TRBV7-9 to TRBJ2-5; TRBD1 might be the D (6 bases). V lost 4 bases, J lost 2 bases, and 14 bases lay in between. The CDR3 is made up of 15 amino acids. Germline V lookup: CDR1 SEHNR, CDR2 FQNEAQ (reference sequence). Here the CDR3 DNA reads TGTGCCAGCAGCTCCCGAACAGGGCTACAAGAGACCCAGTACTTC. The encoded protein is CASSSRTGLQETQYF.

The V and J genes are TRBV28 and TRBJ2-5, with 8 bases lining up with TRBD2. Germline loops: CDR1 MDHEN, CDR2 SYDVKM. The CDR3 covers 14 residues. V was clipped by 6 bases and J by 4 bases; unmatched bases: 7. CDR3 loop: CASSSSGRVETQYF. The CDR3 nucleotides are TGTGCCAGCAGCTCCAGCGGGAGAGTAGAGACCCAGTACTTC. The variable domain in full, with the rest retrieved from reference TRBV28 and TRBJ2-5, is DVKVTQSSRYLVKRTGEKVFLECVQDMDHENMFWYRQDPGLGLRLIYFSYDVKMKEKGDIPEGYSVSREKKERFSLILESASTNQTSMYLCASSSSGRVETQYFGPGTRLLVL.

This clone was detected only once. The chain is built from TRBV6-6 and TRBJ1-1; D is ambiguous. The ends were cut back, 5 bases at V and 1 base at J, with 8 bases in the middle. The germline CDR1 and CDR2 sequences are MNHNY and SVGAGI (reference sequence). The CDR3 sequence is 13 residues long. CDR3 in DNA: TGTGCCAGCAGTAGAGGTGAGAACACTGAAGCTTTCTTT. Its protein product is CASSRGENTEAFF.

This clone came up a few times. The chain recombines TRBV29-1 with TRBJ2-1, with 14 nucleotides matching TRBD2. J was trimmed by 9 bases and V by 5 bases; bases with no gene match: 6. CDR1 SQVTM and CDR2 ANQGSEA come from the germline V gene. This CDR3 contains 14 residues. The CDR3 sequence: CSVSGTSGSSEQFF. The CDR3 coding sequence is TGCAGCGTTTCCGGGACTAGCGGGAGTTCTGAGCAGTTCTTC.

This rearrangement joins TRBV6-4 to TRBJ2-1, with D possibly matching TRBD2 (5 bases). The V end lost 7 bases, the J end lost 0 bases, and 13 bases lay between the germline ends. The CDR3 spans 15 residues. CDR1 MRHNA and CDR2 SNTAGT come from the germline V gene. This CDR3 reads CASKDYFTSYNEQFF. DNA for the CDR3: TGTGCCAGCAAAGACTACTTCACCTCCTACAATGAGCAGTTCTTC.

V usage is TRBV11-2 and J usage is TRBJ2-2, with no clear D. Germline CDR1 is SGHAT and CDR2 is FQNNGV. The CDR3 covers 13 residues. Trimming stripped 9 bases from V and 0 bases from J, with 8 bases between. The CDR3 is CASTGANTGELFF. CDR3 in DNA: TGTGCCAGTACGGGTGCGAACACCGGGGAGCTGTTTTTT.

The chain combines TRBV10-3 with TRBJ1-2, with 10 bases matching TRBD1. CDR1 is ENHRY, CDR2 SYGVKD, per germline. The ends lost 3 bases at V and 5 bases at J; junction bases unmatched: 3. The CDR3 contains 14 residues. The CDR3 loop reads CAISDRTGGYGYTF. CDR3 DNA sequence: TGTGCCATCAGTGACCGGACAGGGGGTTATGGCTACACCTTC.

The chain uses TRBV5-6 and TRBJ2-7; possible D gene TRBD1, 6 bases. Germline values: CDR1 SGHDT, CDR2 YYEEEE. There are 14 residues in the CDR3. Trimming removed 5 bases from V and 3 bases from J, with 15 bases in between. CDR3 in amino acids: CASRGMGADYEQYF. The CDR3 nucleotides read TGTGCCAGCAGGGGCATGGGGGCCGACTACGAGCAGTACTTC. The full variable domain, in which reference TRBV5-6 and TRBJ2-7 provide the parts outside the CDR3, is DAGVTQSPTHLIKTRGQQVTLRCSPKSGHDTVSWYQQALGQGPQFIFQYYEEEERQRGNFPDRFSGHQFPNYSSELNVNALLLGDSALYLCASRGMGADYEQYFGPGTRLTVT.

The rearrangement uses TRBV15 and TRBJ2-1; TRBD2 is a possible D gene (6 bases). This CDR3 contains 15 residues. Per germline, CDR1 LNHNV and CDR2 YYDKDF (reference sequence). Trimming stripped 4 bases from V and 7 bases from J, with 17 bases between. The chain's CDR3 is CATSKSSSGGNEQFF. CDR3 coding DNA: TGTGCCACCAGCAAATCTAGCTCCGGGGGAAATGAGCAGTTCTTC.

This clone was observed a single time. The chain is built from TRBV28 and TRBJ2-7, with TRBD1 matching over 7 bases. This CDR3 is 15 amino acids long. Trimming cost V 4 bases and J 4 bases; bases outside gene matches: 10. Germline values: CDR1 MDHEN, CDR2 SYDVKM. The CDR3, as DNA: TGTGCCAGCAGTTCTATTAGACAGGGTCTTTACGAGCAGTACTTC. Translating it yields CASSSIRQGLYEQYF.

This clone was detected only a few times. J is TRBJ2-5 and V is TRBV7-2, with 11 bases that match TRBD2. Losses at the gene ends were 6 bases for V and 5 bases for J; bases not matched to a gene: 5. The CDR3 loop spans 14 amino acids. Germline lookup yields CDR1 SGHTA and CDR2 FQGNSA. In nucleotides, the CDR3 is TGTGCCAGCAGACCTACTAGCGGGAGTGAGACCCAGTACTTC. Protein product: CASRPTSGSETQYF.

J is TRBJ2-7 and V is TRBV30, with a weak D call TRBD2 (5 bases). V shed 1 base and J shed 3 bases, with 13 bases lying between them. Germline-derived CDR1 and CDR2 are GTSNPN and SVGIG (reference sequence). The length of the CDR3 is 14 residues. CDR3: CAWSAADWYYEQYF. In DNA, the CDR3 is TGTGCCTGGAGTGCCGCGGACTGGTACTACGAGCAGTACTTC.

This clone was picked up a small number of times. V gene TRBV6-1 combines with J gene TRBJ1-3; D is undetermined. The CDR3 length is 13 residues. The germline V and J ends were trimmed by 7 bases and 0 bases, with 7 bases remaining between them. Germline-derived CDR1 and CDR2 are MNHNS and SASEGT. DNA for the CDR3: TGTGCCAGCACGCAACTCTCTGGAAACACCATATATTTT. Its translation is CASTQLSGNTIYF.

The chain recombines TRBV30 with TRBJ2-7; 7 bases line up with TRBD1. The CDR3 spans 12 residues. Germline-derived CDR1 and CDR2 are GTSNPN and SVGIG (reference sequence). Trimming removed 4 bases from V and 1 base from J; junction bases left unmatched: 1. For the CDR3, the DNA is TGTGCCTGGAAACAGGGGTCCTACGAGCAGTACTTC. Its translation: CAWKQGSYEQYF.

V usage is TRBV27 and J usage is TRBJ2-3; the D gene is possibly TRBD1 (5 bases). The length of the CDR3 is 16 residues. Germline V gene lookup returns CDR1 MNHEY and CDR2 SMNVEV (reference sequence). Trimming took off 5 bases at V and 0 bases at J, with 15 bases between the two ends. The CDR3 DNA reads TGTGCCAGCAGTCGCCGACAGCCCCTCAGCACAGATACGCAGTATTTT. Translation: CASSRRQPLSTDTQYF.

This chain uses TRBV28 with TRBJ2-5; 15 bases fit TRBD2. Looked up from germline, CDR1 is MDHEN and CDR2 is SYDVKM. After removal of 5 bases from V and 11 bases from J, the junction contained 12 bases not matched to a gene. The CDR3 length is 16 residues. CDR3: CASSPFRTSGRGEQYF. The CDR3 nucleotides are TGTGCCAGCAGTCCTTTCCGGACTAGCGGGAGGGGAGAGCAGTACTTC.

The chain is built from TRBV10-3 and TRBJ2-3, with D uncertain. The germline V and J ends were trimmed by 7 bases and 4 bases, with 12 bases remaining between them. The CDR3 length is 13 residues. The V gene's germline CDR1 is ENHRY and CDR2 SYGVKD. CDR3 amino acids: CAIMRGAADTQYF. The CDR3 DNA reads as TGTGCCATCATGAGAGGCGCCGCAGATACGCAGTATTTT.

On this clone: An end of the junction does not agree with germline; a read error may underlie this. The CDR3 DNA reads as TGTGCCAGTCGTATCGGGGGACTGAGCACAGATACGCAGTATTTT. It specifies CASRIGGLSTDTQYF. The chain has TRBV19 and TRBJ2-3, with D possibly being TRBD2 (6 bases). Germline V gene lookup returns CDR1 LNHDA and CDR2 SQIVND (reference sequence). The CDR3 is made up of 15 amino acids.

V usage is TRBV28 and J usage is TRBJ2-7; the D gene is possibly TRBD2 (6 bases). CDR1 is MDHEN, CDR2 SYDVKM, per germline. V was pared by 5 bases and J by 2 bases, with 19 bases between. This CDR3 region has 16 residues. CDR3 sequence: CASSPGVSGPTYEQYF. The CDR3 bases are TGTGCCAGCAGTCCGGGGGTGAGCGGGCCTACCTACGAGCAGTACTTC.